This T cell receptor (beta chain) was sequenced during a study of blood T cells in healthy people across ages. A second about 6 to 12 cycle PCR used barcoded and J-beta primers. TCRdb fed the 5' RACE reads into MiXCR, producing one record per CDR3 protein. Of around 1,600,000 distinct CDR3 sequences in the sample, approximately 42% were seen once. In the case of this clonotype: The antigen is undetermined.

The CDR3 has 15 amino acids. V was clipped by 4 bases and J by 0 bases, with 13 bases between them. The germline gives CDR1 SGHRS, CDR2 YFSETQ. The study, taken as a whole, reports: Unsorted PBMC material precluded a definitive naive versus antigen-experienced comparison.

The sequencing sample was made of blood. V is TRBV5-1 and J is TRBJ1-2; D is perhaps TRBD1 (5 bases). The source of this sequence is a woman aged 18-35 years in good health. The CDR3 sequence: CASSGGSGANYGYTF. CDR3 DNA sequence: TGCGCCAGCAGCGGGGGGTCTGGAGCTAACTATGGCTACACCTTC.